This TCR beta chain was found in a study of identical twins. The germline V gene has CDR1 SGHTA and CDR2 FQGNSA. The CDR3 is made up of 16 amino acids. V lost 6 bases, J lost 1 base, and 9 bases stayed unmatched. Template switching supplied a universal primer site; unique molecular identifiers were carried on the cDNA. TCRdb fed the 5' RACE reads into MiXCR, producing one record per CDR3 protein. The data show about 570,000 distinct CDR3 sequences, around a tenth seen once. This clonotype was counted a few times. Separately, the same data were catalogued under a study of yellow fever vaccine responses in identical twins.

Sequencing was performed on PBMCs. The receptor was derived from a woman aged 18 to 35 in good health. The chain is built from TRBV7-2 and TRBJ2-5; the match to TRBD2 covers 9 bases. CDR3 loop: CASSSPRAGGQETQYF. CDR3 DNA: TGTGCCAGCAGTTCTCCTAGAGCGGGGGGCCAAGAGACCCAGTACTTC.